This T cell receptor beta chain originates from a study of blood T cell repertoires in COVID-19. For the study at large: Donors in the United States, Italy and Spain gave samples during acute or convalescent COVID-19. Sources were T cells, B-cell-depleted T cells, or PBMCs; the material itself was cDNA or gDNA.

CDR1 is LNHDA and CDR2 is SQIVND in the germline V gene (reference sequence). V lost 9 bases and J 1 base, leaving 18 bases between the germline ends. CDR3 size: 15 residues. Study processing details: Reference gene primer amplification gave estimated nucleated cell counts. Some clones are missing from TCRdb's copy, which holds only in-frame ones; the method was immunoSEQ multiplex PCR. For V, J and clone size, that table is used; D and trimming come from the DNA. Among 250,000 to 300,000 clones, about 76% were seen once, and the ten largest hold 2.5% to 3%. The V and J genes are TRBV19 and TRBJ1-2, with a possible D match to TRBD1 (6 bases). This TCR came from a woman between 55 and 75 years old with active or convalescent COVID-19. The sample was peripheral blood. CDR3 amino acids: CASRHSGHLNYGYTF. DNA of the CDR3: TGTGCCAGCAGGCACTCGGGACACCTTAACTATGGCTACACCTTC. The entire variable domain, with the rest obtained from reference TRBV19 and TRBJ1-2, is as follows: DGGITQSPKYLFRKEGQNVTLSCEQNLNHDAMYWYRQDPGQGLRLIYYSQIVNDFQKGDIAEGYSVSREKKESFPLTVTSAQKNPTAFYLCASRHSGHLNYGYTFGSGTRLTVV.